The 19 T cell receptor beta chains below all came from one sample that was sequenced in a study of blood T cell repertoires in COVID-19. Method: immunoSEQ multiplex PCR; TCRdb's copy keeps in-frame clones and lacks some. The repertoire holds about 210,000 clones, with approximately 75% as singletons. The specimen sequenced was PBMCs or T cells enriched from blood (not recorded which). The receptors originated from a middle-aged man who had recovered from COVID-19.

This clone has just a few counts. V is TRBV29-1 and J is TRBJ2-1, with D possibly matching TRBD1 (6 bases). V was clipped by 3 bases and J by 8 bases, with 14 bases between them. CDR3 length: 13 amino acids. Germline CDR1 reads SQVTM; CDR2 reads ANQGSEA. The CDR3 protein is CSVDRDTFDEQFF. CDR3 DNA sequence: TGCAGCGTTGACCGGGACACTTTCGATGAGCAGTTCTTC.

The chain recombines TRBV2 with TRBJ2-7, with 11 bases that match TRBD2. The germline V gene encodes CDR1 SNHLY and CDR2 FYNNEI. Trimming at V came to 6 bases and at J to 6 bases, leaving 7 bases not matched to a gene. The CDR3 totals 14 residues. The CDR3 nucleotides read TGTGCCAGCAGGGTCGAACTAGCGGGAGTCGAGCAGTACTTC. Encoded protein: CASRVELAGVEQYF.

This clone appeared a few times. The V call is TRBV27, the J call TRBJ1-2; D not certain. The length of the CDR3 is 13 residues. The ends were cut back, 3 bases at V and 4 bases at J, with 9 bases in the middle. The germline gives CDR1 MNHEY, CDR2 SMNVEV (reference sequence). CDR3: CASSLAPGYGYTF. The CDR3 nucleotides are TGTGCCAGCAGTTTGGCCCCGGGCTATGGCTACACCTTC.

The J gene is TRBJ1-2, the V gene TRBV27, with D tentatively TRBD1 (6 bases). V was shortened by 6 bases and J by 2 bases, with 16 bases between the two germline ends. The CDR3 sequence is 15 residues long. The germline gives CDR1 MNHEY, CDR2 SMNVEV (reference sequence). The CDR3 DNA is TGTGCCAGCAGAGGGGTTTTTAGGGGGAACTATGGCTACACCTTC. Protein product: CASRGVFRGNYGYTF.

V gene TRBV21-1 combines with J gene TRBJ2-7; the D call TRBD1 from the table was never checked on the DNA. TRBV21-1 is shown as a pseudogene. This CDR3 has 11 amino acids. The CDR3 is CASSPGNEQYF. The CDR3 nucleotides are TGTGCCAGCAGCCCAGGGAACGAGCAGTACTTC.

This clone was counted only a few times. This chain links TRBV5-1 with TRBJ1-4, with TRBD1 as a possible D gene (6 bases). Germline-derived CDR1 and CDR2 are SGHRS and YFSETQ. V lost 5 bases and J 0 bases, leaving 11 bases between the germline ends. This CDR3 has 15 amino acids. CDR3 in DNA: TGCGCCAGCAGAATGGACAGCGCAACTAATGAAAAACTGTTTTTT. Translating it yields CASRMDSATNEKLFF.

The sample holds one count of this clone. The chain recombines TRBV7-3 with TRBJ1-2; D might be TRBD1 (6 bases). The CDR3 length is 15 residues. CDR1 SGHTA and CDR2 FQGTGA come from the germline V gene. The V and J ends lost 5 bases and 4 bases respectively, with 17 bases between them. The CDR3 region is CASSPGGLGGYGYTF. The CDR3 DNA follows: TGTGCCAGCAGCCCGGGGGGGCTAGGGGGCTATGGCTACACCTTC. The full variable domain, rest sourced from reference TRBV7-3 and TRBJ1-2, is GAGVSQTPSNKVTEKGKYVELRCDPISGHTALYWYRQSLGQGPEFLIYFQGTGAADDSGLPNDRFFAVRPEGSVSTLKIQRTERGDSAVYLCASSPGGLGGYGYTFGSGTRLTVV.

The chain recombines TRBV5-1 with TRBJ2-3; possibly TRBD1 for D (5 bases). The germline V and J ends were trimmed by 5 bases and 0 bases, with 13 bases remaining between them. The CDR3 is 15 amino acids. Germline values: CDR1 SGHRS, CDR2 YFSETQ. CDR3 region: CASSFGHASTDTQYF. The DNA of the CDR3 is TGCGCCAGCAGTTTCGGACACGCTAGCACAGATACGCAGTATTTT.

In its sample, this clone was seen a few times. The V and J genes are TRBV6-2 or TRBV6-3 and TRBJ1-1; D gene uncertain. CDR1 and CDR2 (germline): MNHEY, SVGEGT. V lost 0 bases and J 5 bases, leaving 7 bases between the germline ends. The CDR3 is made up of 13 amino acids. The CDR3 bases are TGTGCCAGCAGTTACTCGGAGGGAACTGAAGCTTTCTTT. This encodes CASSYSEGTEAFF.

The chain has TRBV5-8 and TRBJ2-5; TRBD2 matches at 10 bases. CDR1 is SGHTS, CDR2 YDEGEE, per germline. Germline trimming cut 4 bases from V and 5 bases from J; bases unmatched to any gene: 5. The CDR3 has 14 amino acids. Here the CDR3 reads CASSSGGAYETQYF. The CDR3 nucleotides read TGTGCCAGCAGCAGCGGGGGGGCCTATGAGACCCAGTACTTC.

The V and J genes are TRBV18 and TRBJ2-1; TRBD1 is a possible D gene (6 bases). The CDR3 consists of 14 residues. Trimming removed 1 base at V and 5 bases at J, with 9 bases between. Germline V lookup: CDR1 KGHSH, CDR2 LQKENI. The CDR3 reads CASSPRQADNEQFF. The DNA of the CDR3 is TGTGCCAGCTCACCACGACAGGCCGACAATGAGCAGTTCTTC.

The CDR3 is CASSGSGLPGGISETQYF. The CDR3 DNA reads as TGTGCCAGCAGTGGGTCTGGTCTGCCGGGAGGAATTTCGGAGACCCAGTACTTC. The V and J genes are TRBV28 and TRBJ2-5; 7 bases are shared with TRBD2. This CDR3 is 18 amino acids long. Trimming cost V 5 bases and J 5 bases; bases outside gene matches: 20. Germline CDR1 and CDR2: MDHEN and SYDVKM.

Points on this clone: Other nucleotide sequences in the sample specify the same CDR3. V gene TRBV10-1 combines with J gene TRBJ1-5; possibly TRBD1 for D (5 bases). V gave up 8 bases and J gave up 2 bases, with 7 bases separating them. Germline CDR1 reads WNHNN; CDR2 reads SYGVQD (reference sequence). The CDR3 spans 12 residues. The CDR3 region is CASSRGNQPQHF. CDR3 DNA: TGCGCCAGCTCCAGGGGCAATCAGCCCCAGCATTTT.

The chain combines TRBV4-2 with TRBJ2-2; 11 bases match TRBD2. The CDR3 runs 19 residues. CDR1 and CDR2 (germline): LGHNA, YNFKEQ. With V trimmed by 0 bases and J by 4 bases, 10 bases remained unmatched. The CDR3 reads CASSQDPLAGVGSTGELFF. The DNA for the CDR3 is TGTGCCAGCAGCCAAGATCCACTAGCGGGAGTAGGGAGCACCGGGGAGCTGTTTTTT.

This clone appeared a few times. The V gene is TRBV30, the J gene TRBJ2-3, with 9 bases matching TRBD2. CDR1 and CDR2 from the germline V gene are GTSNPN and SVGIG (reference sequence). Trimming at V came to 5 bases and at J to 3 bases, leaving 12 bases not matched to a gene. The CDR3 is 16 amino acids. The CDR3 reads CAWPTRGSGRTDTQYF. In DNA form, the CDR3 reads TGTGCCTGGCCAACTAGGGGTAGCGGGAGAACAGATACGCAGTATTTT.

This clone was counted a single time. The V call is TRBV11-2, the J call TRBJ2-5; a weak D match, TRBD1 (5 bases). Germline lookup yields CDR1 SGHAT and CDR2 FQNNGV. The CDR3 is 12 residues long. Deletions cut 3 bases from V and 5 bases from J, with 7 bases between. CDR3 nucleotide sequence: TGTGCCAGCAGCTTTGGGGCGGAGACCCAGTACTTC. Translating gives CASSFGAETQYF.

This chain uses TRBV14 with TRBJ2-3, with 13 bases that match TRBD2. Germline V CDR1 and CDR2: SGHDN, FVKESK. CDR3 length equals 18 residues. Losses at the gene ends were 3 bases for V and 7 bases for J; bases not matched to a gene: 13. CDR3 sequence (DNA): TGTGCCAGCAGCCAGATCCCGGGACTAGCGGGGCCGGGATATACGCAGTATTTT. Protein sequence: CASSQIPGLAGPGYTQYF.

This clone was detected only a few times. The chain uses TRBV9 and TRBJ2-7, with TRBD1 matching 7 bases. The CDR3 spans 13 residues. In germline, CDR1 is SGDLS, CDR2 YYNGEE. With 3 bases clipped from V and 7 bases from J, the junction kept 7 bases outside the gene matches. In DNA form, the CDR3 reads TGTGCCAGCAGCGCGCCTGACAGGGTGGAGCAGTACTTC. It is translated as CASSAPDRVEQYF.

V and J are TRBV15 and TRBJ1-4; D unclear. CDR1 LNHNV and CDR2 YYDKDF come from the germline V gene (reference sequence). The CDR3 is 15 amino acids. The V and J ends lost 5 bases and 0 bases respectively, with 10 bases between them. CDR3 amino acids: CATSGRPATNEKLFF. The CDR3 DNA sequence: TGTGCCACCAGCGGGCGACCTGCAACTAATGAAAAACTGTTTTTT.